One T cell receptor beta chain is described in this entry. This table comes from immunoSEQ multiplex PCR, and its TCRdb copy is limited to in-frame clones, with some not included. The sample lists under 200,000 clones, roughly 83% occurring once. V lost 7 bases, J lost 4 bases, and 6 bases stayed unmatched. The CDR3 loop spans 14 amino acids. Per germline, CDR1 PRHDT and CDR2 FYEKMQ (reference sequence). These data originate in a study of blood T cell repertoires in COVID-19. Study-wide context: PBMCs, B-cell-depleted T cells, or T cells provided the cDNA or gDNA that made up the material.

The genes are TRBV13 and TRBJ1-1; TRBD1 aligns across 10 bases. The sample comprised peripheral blood. This TCR was sampled from a woman older than 75 with active or convalescent COVID-19. The CDR3 region has the DNA TGTGCCAGCATCGGACAGGGGGGAGGCACTGAAGCTTTCTTT. Protein: CASIGQGGGTEAFF. The full variable domain, rest sourced from reference TRBV13 and TRBJ1-1, is AAGVIQSPRHLIKEKRETATLKCYPIPRHDTVYWYQQGPGQDPQFLISFYEKMQSDKGSIPDRFSAQQFSDYHSELNMSSLELGDSALYFCASIGQGGGTEAFFGQGTRLTVV.